These 6 T cell receptor beta chains share one sample of origin, sequenced in a study of CD4+ T cells in melanoma. Profiled with immunoSEQ multiplex PCR; TCRdb holds only in-frame clones, not every one. This table holds about 10,000 clones, 64% found once. The sample taken for sequencing was cells from a culture (not recorded whether cultured in vitro). The receptors were gathered from a human donor with melanoma.

The rearrangement joins TRBV11-2 to TRBJ2-1; 8 nucleotides line up with TRBD2. The CDR3 is made up of 15 amino acids. Germline CDR1 is SGHAT and CDR2 is FQNNGV. The V segment lost 4 bases and the J segment 2 bases; nucleotides outside the gene matches: 4. CDR3 nucleotide sequence: TGTGCCAGCAGCTATACTAGCGGCACCTACAATGAGCAGTTCTTC. It translates to CASSYTSGTYNEQFF.

This rearrangement joins TRBV11-3 to TRBJ1-1, with D possibly being TRBD1 (5 bases). The CDR3 covers 14 residues. V lost 3 bases, J lost 4 bases, and 12 bases lay in between. Germline loops: CDR1 SGHNT, CDR2 YENEEA. CDR3 in amino acids: CASSLGGWGTEAFF. The CDR3 DNA reads TGTGCCAGCAGCTTGGGGGGTTGGGGCACTGAAGCTTTCTTT.

V usage is TRBV11-2 and J usage is TRBJ2-7, with D uncertain. The CDR3 consists of 15 residues. From germline, CDR1 is SGHAT and CDR2 FQNNGV. Trimming shortened V by 3 bases and J by 3 bases, and 15 bases separated the two germline ends. Here the CDR3 DNA reads TGTGCCAGCAGCTTTAGGACGGTATCGAACTACGAGCAGTACTTC. Amino acid sequence: CASSFRTVSNYEQYF.

This clone was counted only a few times. For the CDR3, the DNA is TGTGCCAGCTCACCAGACATGTACGAGCAGTACTTC. Amino acids: CASSPDMYEQYF. The J gene is TRBJ2-7, the V gene TRBV18; D is ambiguous. Deletions cut 2 bases from V and 4 bases from J, with 6 bases between. This CDR3 is 12 amino acids long. Germline V gives CDR1 KGHSH, CDR2 LQKENI.

This clone was seen once. The chain joins TRBV5-5 to TRBJ1-3; D uncertain. The CDR3 contains 15 residues. The V end was cut by 4 bases, the J end by 0 bases, with 11 bases between. In germline, CDR1 is SGHKS, CDR2 YYEKEE (reference sequence). The CDR3 here is CASSLDPYSGNTIYF. The CDR3 coding sequence is TGTGCCAGCAGCCTAGACCCGTACTCTGGAAACACCATATATTTT.

This clone has just a few counts. The chain has TRBV19 and TRBJ2-7; TRBD1 is a possible D gene (6 bases). The ends were cut back, 6 bases at V and 6 bases at J, with 18 bases in the middle. The CDR3 loop spans 14 amino acids. Germline-derived CDR1 and CDR2 are LNHDA and SQIVND (reference sequence). The CDR3 sequence is CASRQGRAVGEQYF. The CDR3 nucleotides are TGTGCCAGTAGACAGGGCCGGGCAGTCGGCGAGCAGTACTTC.